This TCR beta chain was captured by sequencing in a study of T cells in Graves' hyperthyroidism and ophthalmopathy. PBMCs came from about 10 ml fresh peripheral blood. RNA transcripts provided the source from which TCR beta CDR3 regions were amplified. HTBI primers were used for first-round RT-PCR of the TCR CDR3. Each CDR3 protein gets one entry after TCRdb re-called the multiplex PCR reads with MiXCR. Of about 320,000 distinct CDR3 sequences listed, 16% were seen once; the top ten hold approximately 35%. V shed 5 bases and J 6 bases; nucleotides not matched to a gene: 12. This CDR3 contains 15 residues. Germline loops: CDR1 SEHNR, CDR2 FQNEAQ (reference sequence). Comment on this clonotype: What it binds is not known.

Points from the study as a whole: Blood samples included most of the expanded thyroid clonotypes exceeding 0.001.

This clonotype originated in a man aged 25 to 45 with Graves' hyperthyroidism. The sequenced sample consisted of blood. This chain links TRBV7-9 with TRBJ1-2; TRBD1 aligns across 7 bases. The CDR3 region is CASSNGQAGKDGYTF. In DNA, the CDR3 is TGTGCCAGCAGCAACGGACAGGCCGGGAAAGATGGCTACACCTTC.